A selection of T cell receptor beta chains follows, all from one sample in a study of spatial heterogeneity in lung cancer. TCRdb re-analysed the 5' RACE reads in MiXCR, keeping a single row per CDR3 protein. The sample shows about 24,000 distinct CDR3 sequences, about 3% of them seen only once. This specimen consisted of PBMCs, obtained at surgery. The receptors shown here come from a female donor with early-stage non-small cell lung cancer. Both conserved end residues are part of each CDR3. The order of the fields is D gene, J gene, V gene, clone size, CDR3 protein, CDR3 DNA. The D gene is left open where the match is weak. Rows may omit the clone size; those that give it use once, few, many or a size class.

d_gene: .
j_gene: TRBJ2-2
v_gene: TRBV10-1
abundance: many
CDR3aa: CASSEITGRTGELFF
CDR3nt: TGCGCCAGCAGTGAGATCACAGGGCGGACCGGGGAGCTGTTTTTT

d_gene: TRBD2
j_gene: TRBJ2-3
v_gene: TRBV7-8
abundance: many
CDR3aa: CASSPPRFGLAGGGSTDTQYF
CDR3nt: TGTGCCAGCAGCCCCCCGCGATTCGGGCTAGCGGGAGGGGGAAGCACAGATACGCAGTATTTT

d_gene: .
j_gene: TRBJ1-2
v_gene: TRBV4-1
abundance: many
CDR3aa: CASSQGRLIQGIYGYTF
CDR3nt: TGCGCCAGCAGCCAAGGGCGACTGATACAGGGAATCTATGGCTACACCTTC

d_gene: .
j_gene: TRBJ2-3
v_gene: TRBV7-6
abundance: many
CDR3aa: CASSLAGTSSTDTQYF
CDR3nt: TGTGCCAGCAGCTTAGCGGGGACATCTAGCACAGATACGCAGTATTTT

d_gene: .
j_gene: TRBJ1-1
v_gene: TRBV5-4
abundance: few
CDR3aa: CASSYRKSEAFF
CDR3nt: TGTGCCAGCAGCTACAGGAAATCAGAAGCTTTCTTT

d_gene: TRBD1
j_gene: TRBJ1-1
v_gene: TRBV3-1
abundance: many
CDR3aa: CASSLGQTYTEAFF
CDR3nt: TGTGCCAGCAGCCTGGGACAGACCTACACTGAAGCTTTCTTT

d_gene: .
j_gene: TRBJ2-1
v_gene: TRBV3-1
abundance: many
CDR3aa: CATSGSPSSYNEQFF
CDR3nt: TGTGCCACCTCCGGGTCTCCAAGCTCCTACAATGAGCAGTTCTTC

d_gene: TRBD1
j_gene: TRBJ2-7
v_gene: TRBV19
abundance: few
CDR3aa: CASSIRDSYEQYF
CDR3nt: TGTGCCAGTAGTATCCGGGACAGCTACGAGCAGTACTTC

d_gene: .
j_gene: TRBJ1-2
v_gene: TRBV2
abundance: few
CDR3aa: CANRSPGRLLDGYTF
CDR3nt: TGTGCCAACCGCAGTCCGGGACGGCTTTTGGATGGCTACACCTTC

d_gene: TRBD2
j_gene: TRBJ2-3
v_gene: TRBV18
abundance: many
CDR3aa: CASSLGTSGSGTDTQYF
CDR3nt: TGTGCCAGCTCACTCGGGACTAGCGGGAGTGGGACAGATACGCAGTATTTT

d_gene: TRBD2
j_gene: TRBJ2-5
v_gene: TRBV7-9
abundance: many
CDR3aa: CATNQDSGKETQYF
CDR3nt: TGTGCCACTAATCAGGATAGCGGGAAAGAGACCCAGTACTTC

d_gene: .
j_gene: TRBJ1-5
v_gene: TRBV7-8
abundance: many
CDR3aa: CASSPDGSVSNQPQHF
CDR3nt: TGTGCCAGCAGCCCAGACGGGTCAGTCAGCAATCAGCCCCAGCATTTT

d_gene: .
j_gene: TRBJ1-1
v_gene: TRBV21-1
abundance: many
CDR3aa: CASSKKGATAARIAFF
CDR3nt: TGTGCCAGCAGCAAGAAGGGGGCCACAGCTGCACGAATTGCTTTCTTT

d_gene: .
j_gene: TRBJ1-2
v_gene: TRBV7-9
abundance: many
CDR3aa: CASNAHPGWANYGYTF
CDR3nt: TGTGCCAGCAACGCACACCCGGGGTGGGCTAACTATGGCTACACCTTC

d_gene: TRBD2
j_gene: TRBJ2-3
v_gene: TRBV12-3/TRBV12-4
abundance: many
CDR3aa: CASSPGLAVLTDTQYF
CDR3nt: TGTGCCAGCAGCCCGGGACTAGCGGTACTCACAGATACGCAGTATTTT

d_gene: .
j_gene: TRBJ1-1
v_gene: TRBV15
abundance: many
CDR3aa: CATSRGDDTEAFF
CDR3nt: TGTGCCACCAGCAGAGGGGATGACACTGAAGCTTTCTTT

d_gene: TRBD1
j_gene: TRBJ1-5
v_gene: TRBV5-1
abundance: many
CDR3aa: CASSFRTGGQPQHF
CDR3nt: TGCGCCAGCAGCTTCCGGACAGGTGGGCAGCCCCAGCATTTT

d_gene: .
j_gene: TRBJ1-6
v_gene: TRBV4-1
abundance: many
CDR3aa: CASSQVEGSNSPLHF
CDR3nt: TGCGCCAGCAGCCAAGTGGAAGGGTCGAATTCACCCCTCCACTTT

d_gene: .
j_gene: TRBJ1-5
v_gene: TRBV6-5
abundance: many
CDR3aa: CASSYGRNQPQHF
CDR3nt: TGTGCCAGCAGTTACGGCCGCAATCAGCCCCAGCATTTT

d_gene: .
j_gene: TRBJ2-2
v_gene: TRBV11-2
abundance: many
CDR3aa: CASSLVGEGPNTGELFF
CDR3nt: TGTGCCAGCAGCTTAGTAGGAGAAGGGCCCAACACCGGGGAGCTGTTTTTT

d_gene: TRBD1
j_gene: TRBJ1-1
v_gene: TRBV20-1
abundance: many
CDR3aa: CSAGQDMNTEAFF
CDR3nt: TGCAGTGCCGGACAGGACATGAACACTGAAGCTTTCTTT

d_gene: .
j_gene: TRBJ2-1
v_gene: TRBV15
abundance: many
CDR3aa: CATRMRERANEQFF
CDR3nt: TGTGCCACGAGGATGAGGGAGCGCGCCAATGAGCAGTTCTTC

d_gene: .
j_gene: TRBJ2-1
v_gene: TRBV9
abundance: many
CDR3aa: CASSVRPRLDEQFF
CDR3nt: TGTGCCAGCAGCGTCAGACCCCGCTTGGATGAGCAGTTCTTC

d_gene: .
j_gene: TRBJ2-7
v_gene: TRBV28
abundance: many
CDR3aa: CASSLLWGQQYF
CDR3nt: TGTGCCAGCAGTTTATTATGGGGCCAGCAGTACTTC

d_gene: TRBD1
j_gene: TRBJ2-1
v_gene: TRBV24-1
abundance: many
CDR3aa: CATRGTAAYNEQFF
CDR3nt: TGTGCCACCAGAGGGACAGCTGCCTACAATGAGCAGTTCTTC

d_gene: .
j_gene: TRBJ2-2
v_gene: TRBV7-3
abundance: many
CDR3aa: CASSKAGNTGELFF
CDR3nt: TGTGCCAGCAGCAAGGCAGGGAACACCGGGGAGCTGTTTTTT

d_gene: TRBD2
j_gene: TRBJ2-1
v_gene: TRBV7-9
abundance: many
CDR3aa: CASSPPGTSVGEQFF
CDR3nt: TGTGCCAGCAGCCCACCCGGGACTAGCGTCGGTGAGCAGTTCTTC

d_gene: .
j_gene: TRBJ1-1
v_gene: TRBV28
abundance: many
CDR3aa: CASSRPSDMNTEAFF
CDR3nt: TGTGCCAGCAGCCGACCGTCGGACATGAACACTGAAGCTTTCTTT

d_gene: .
j_gene: TRBJ1-6
v_gene: TRBV5-1
abundance: many
CDR3aa: CASSTLEGNSPLHF
CDR3nt: TGCGCCAGCAGCACCTTGGAGGGGAATTCACCCCTCCACTTT

d_gene: TRBD1
j_gene: TRBJ2-3
v_gene: TRBV19
abundance: many
CDR3aa: CASSTGTGVHTQYF
CDR3nt: TGTGCCAGTAGTACTGGGACAGGGGTACATACGCAGTATTTT

d_gene: .
j_gene: TRBJ2-1
v_gene: TRBV12-3/TRBV12-4
abundance: many
CDR3aa: CASSFSREFSYNEQFF
CDR3nt: TGTGCCAGCAGTTTTAGTCGGGAGTTTAGTTACAATGAGCAGTTCTTC

d_gene: .
j_gene: TRBJ2-7
v_gene: TRBV19
abundance: many
CDR3aa: CASRYGPGSSYEQYF
CDR3nt: TGTGCCAGTAGGTATGGTCCAGGTAGCTCCTACGAGCAGTACTTC

d_gene: .
j_gene: TRBJ1-1
v_gene: TRBV2
abundance: few
CDR3aa: CASSDSTNTEAFF
CDR3nt: TGTGCCAGCAGTGATTCGACGAACACTGAAGCTTTCTTT

d_gene: TRBD1
j_gene: TRBJ2-1
v_gene: TRBV6-1
abundance: many
CDR3aa: CASSFRQGRDNEQFF
CDR3nt: TGTGCCAGCAGCTTCCGACAGGGACGGGACAATGAGCAGTTCTTC

d_gene: TRBD2
j_gene: TRBJ2-3
v_gene: TRBV7-9
abundance: few
CDR3aa: CASSHSGRAPDTQYF
CDR3nt: TGTGCCAGCAGCCATAGCGGGAGGGCCCCAGATACGCAGTATTTT

d_gene: TRBD1
j_gene: TRBJ1-5
v_gene: TRBV2
abundance: many
CDR3aa: CASTGQSNQPQHF
CDR3nt: TGTGCCAGCACGGGACAGAGTAATCAGCCCCAGCATTTT

d_gene: TRBD2
j_gene: TRBJ2-3
v_gene: TRBV13
abundance: many
CDR3aa: CASSLQRERRTDTQYF
CDR3nt: TGTGCCAGCAGCCTTCAGCGGGAGAGGCGCACAGATACGCAGTATTTT

d_gene: TRBD2
j_gene: TRBJ2-2
v_gene: TRBV10-3
abundance: many
CDR3aa: CAISGSGRPDTGELFF
CDR3nt: TGTGCCATCAGTGGTAGCGGGAGGCCGGACACCGGGGAGCTGTTTTTT

d_gene: .
j_gene: TRBJ2-1
v_gene: TRBV24-1
abundance: many
CDR3aa: CATSDFTGVGKSSGQFF
CDR3nt: TGTGCCACCAGTGATTTCACAGGGGTTGGTAAGAGTAGCGGGCAGTTCTTC

d_gene: .
j_gene: TRBJ2-7
v_gene: TRBV18
abundance: few
CDR3aa: CASSSGGQNYEQYF
CDR3nt: TGTGCCAGCTCATCAGGAGGCCAAAACTACGAGCAGTACTTC

d_gene: .
j_gene: TRBJ2-1
v_gene: TRBV7-9
abundance: many
CDR3aa: CASSLSLTPSRGEQFF
CDR3nt: TGTGCCAGCAGCTTATCCCTGACCCCCTCGAGGGGTGAGCAGTTCTTC

d_gene: TRBD1
j_gene: TRBJ1-1
v_gene: TRBV6-1
abundance: many
CDR3aa: CASSGTGMNTEAFF
CDR3nt: TGTGCCAGCAGTGGGACAGGTATGAACACTGAAGCTTTCTTT

d_gene: .
j_gene: TRBJ2-1
v_gene: TRBV20-1
abundance: .
CDR3aa: CSAQPQPLTSYNEQFF
CDR3nt: TGCAGTGCTCAACCACAGCCTCTCACTTCCTACAATGAGCAGTTCTTC

d_gene: .
j_gene: TRBJ1-5
v_gene: TRBV6-1
abundance: many
CDR3aa: CASSETPGNQPQHF
CDR3nt: TGTGCCAGCAGTGAGACCCCTGGGAATCAGCCCCAGCATTTT

d_gene: .
j_gene: TRBJ2-6
v_gene: TRBV7-9
abundance: .
CDR3aa: CASTLWLGHNSGANVLTF
CDR3nt: TGTGCCAGCACCCTCTGGCTGGGCCACAACTCTGGGGCCAACGTCCTGACTTTC

d_gene: .
j_gene: TRBJ1-1
v_gene: TRBV29-1
abundance: many
CDR3aa: CSVGRSNTEAFF
CDR3nt: TGCAGCGTTGGGCGGTCGAACACTGAAGCTTTCTTT

d_gene: .
j_gene: TRBJ2-2
v_gene: TRBV18
abundance: many
CDR3aa: CASSPPMAGELFF
CDR3nt: TGTGCCAGCTCACCACCCATGGCCGGGGAGCTGTTTTTT

d_gene: TRBD2
j_gene: TRBJ2-5
v_gene: TRBV6-2/TRBV6-3
abundance: medium-sized
CDR3aa: CASSQRTSGRVETQYF
CDR3nt: TGTGCCAGCAGCCAGAGGACTAGCGGGAGAGTTGAGACCCAGTACTTC